A single sample is the source of the 17 T cell receptor beta chains below, sequenced in a study of glioma-infiltrating T cells. The iRepertoire nested amplicon-rescue multiplex PCR amplified TCR alpha and beta CDR3s from RNA. TCRdb re-analysed the multiplex PCR reads in MiXCR, keeping a single row per CDR3 protein. The data show approximately 120,000 distinct CDR3 sequences, roughly 20% seen once. Sequencing was done on a sample of glioma tissue, nonneoplastic brain tissue, or PBMCs (not recorded which). These TCRs come from a human donor with low-grade glioma or glioblastoma, undergoing nonglioma brain surgery, or in good health (not recorded which).

The chain has TRBV13 and TRBJ2-7; 7 bases agree with TRBD2. Germline CDR1 reads PRHDT; CDR2 reads FYEKMQ (reference sequence). Trimming cost V 4 bases and J 7 bases; bases outside gene matches: 13. The CDR3 has 15 amino acids. CDR3 protein: CASSYGSTSEKEQYF. The CDR3 coding sequence is TGTGCCAGCAGCTACGGGTCTACTAGCGAAAAGGAGCAGTACTTC.

This clonotype showed up many times. The rearrangement uses TRBV12-3 or TRBV12-4 and TRBJ2-7, with D possibly being TRBD2 (6 bases). This CDR3 region has 15 residues. V dropped 4 bases and J dropped 3 bases, with 16 bases sitting between them. The CDR3 here is CASSYGGTLGYEQYF. CDR3 DNA sequence: TGTGCCAGCAGTTATGGGGGGACTTTGGGCTACGAGCAGTACTTC.

About this clonotype: Given the absence of the conserved phenylalanine or tryptophan at the CDR3 end, a read error is likely. The chain employs TRBV7-2 and TRBJ1-3; tentatively, D is TRBD1 (6 bases). V dropped 7 bases and J dropped 4 bases, with 11 bases sitting between them. This CDR3 is 13 amino acids long. Germline V gives CDR1 SGHTA, CDR2 FQGNSA. The CDR3 DNA reads as TGTGCCAGCATCTCCGGACAGGGAAACACCATATATCTT. This codes for CASISGQGNTIYL.

At least ten counts were recorded for this clonotype. V is TRBV14 and J is TRBJ1-2; D not resolved. The germline V gene has CDR1 SGHDN and CDR2 FVKESK. The CDR3 totals 12 residues. V was trimmed by 2 bases and J by 4 bases, leaving 5 bases between them. The CDR3: CASSQRGYGYTF. The CDR3 bases are TGTGCCAGCAGCCAAAGAGGCTATGGCTACACCTTC.

As concerns this clonotype: This may arise from a read error, as a much more abundant clone is one base away. The chain uses TRBV3-1 and TRBJ2-7; TRBD1 might be the D (5 bases). V gave up 4 bases and J gave up 2 bases, with 12 bases separating them. The germline gives CDR1 LGHDT, CDR2 YNNKEL (reference sequence). This CDR3 comprises 14 residues. CDR3 nucleotide sequence: TGTGCCAGCAGCCCCAGGAAGACAGCCTACGAGCAGTACTTC. Its translation is CASSPRKTAYEQYF.

This clonotype has a count of ten or more. V gene TRBV25-1 combines with J gene TRBJ1-4, with 7 bases lining up with TRBD1. This CDR3 is built from 13 residues. V dropped 6 bases and J dropped 4; count of bases not matched to a gene: 2. Germline V gives CDR1 MGHDK, CDR2 SYGVNS. The CDR3, as DNA: TGTGCCAGCAGGGGACAGAATAATGAAAAACTGTTTTTT. It specifies CASRGQNNEKLFF.

This clonotype has a count of ten or more. This rearrangement joins TRBV28 to TRBJ2-1, with D tentatively TRBD2 (5 bases). This CDR3 has 13 residues. Germline CDR1 MDHEN, CDR2 SYDVKM. Trimming pared 6 bases from V and 10 bases from J, leaving 16 bases between. Here the CDR3 DNA reads TGTGCCAGCAGCCAACAGCTCCGCGGGGAGCAGTTCTTC. Translating gives CASSQQLRGEQFF.

To note about this clonotype: A read error is possible here, since a much larger clone lies one base away. The chain links TRBV6-2 or TRBV6-3 to TRBJ1-2; 7 positions agree with TRBD1. Germline loops: CDR1 MNHEY, CDR2 SVGEGT. V shed 11 bases, J shed 4 bases, and the junction held 4 bases outside the gene matches. The CDR3 spans 11 residues. The CDR3 sequence: CAAGQAYGYTF. DNA for the CDR3: TGTGCCGCTGGACAGGCCTATGGCTACACCTTC.

Of note for this clonotype: Given a much more abundant clone one base away, this may be a read error. Here the CDR3 reads CATSPTSGSTGELFF. The CDR3 DNA reads TGTGCCACCAGTCCGACTAGCGGTTCGACCGGGGAGCTGTTTTTT. J is TRBJ2-2 and V is TRBV24-1, with 9 bases that match TRBD2. V gave up 6 bases and J gave up 5 bases; unmatched junction bases: 6. Germline CDR1 and CDR2: KGHDR and SFDVKD. The CDR3 covers 15 residues.

The table lists this clonotype with many counts. The gene calls are TRBV28 and TRBJ2-5; 8 nucleotides agree with TRBD1. The germline gives CDR1 MDHEN, CDR2 SYDVKM. This CDR3 region has 14 residues. The J segment lost 2 bases and the V segment lost 5 bases, leaving 4 bases of the junction unmatched. The CDR3 DNA follows: TGTGCCAGCAGTACGGACAGGGAACAAGAGACCCAGTACTTC. This sequence encodes CASSTDREQETQYF.

This clonotype was detected ten times or more. This chain links TRBV4-3 with TRBJ2-7; a weak D match, TRBD1 (5 bases). Deletions cut 1 base from V and 3 bases from J, with 13 bases between. The CDR3 consists of 15 residues. CDR1 and CDR2 from the germline V gene are LGHNA and YSLEER. DNA of the CDR3: TGCGCCAGCAGCCAAGGCCCTGACAGCCTCTACGAGCAGTACTTC. Translating gives CASSQGPDSLYEQYF.

This clonotype was detected many times. The V call is TRBV28, the J call TRBJ2-1; possibly TRBD1 or TRBD2 for D (6 bases each). This CDR3 comprises 15 residues. Germline loops: CDR1 MDHEN, CDR2 SYDVKM. Trimming shortened V by 3 bases and J by 7 bases, and 16 bases separated the two germline ends. Here the CDR3 reads CASSFGPGAVNEQFF. The DNA of the CDR3 is TGTGCCAGCAGTTTTGGGCCGGGGGCCGTTAATGAGCAGTTCTTC.

The chain joins TRBV19 to TRBJ2-2; TRBD1 aligns across 7 bases. J lost 7 bases, V lost 11 bases, and 16 bases had no gene match. The CDR3 is 15 residues long. Germline V gene sequence: CDR1 LNHDA, CDR2 SQIVND (reference sequence). The CDR3 protein is CASSSPGQSVGELFF. CDR3 DNA: TGTGCCTCATCCTCACCGGGACAGTCCGTCGGGGAGCTGTTTTTT.

The chain employs TRBV29-1 and TRBJ2-2; possible D gene TRBD1, 5 bases. From germline, CDR1 is SQVTM and CDR2 ANQGSEA. This CDR3 contains 12 residues. Between the trimmed V and J ends, which lost 4 bases and 7 bases, there was a span of 10 bases. The CDR3 DNA follows: TGCAGCGTTGGGGGCATGGACGGGGAGCTGTTTTTT. Translating gives CSVGGMDGELFF.

This clonotype was counted a few times. The rearrangement links TRBV3-1 to TRBJ1-5; D might be TRBD1 (5 bases). The CDR3 is made up of 13 amino acids. V was trimmed by 4 bases and J by 9 bases, leaving 13 bases between them. The germline V gene encodes CDR1 LGHDT and CDR2 YNNKEL (reference sequence). CDR3 loop: CASSPSRERPQHF. The DNA for the CDR3 is TGTGCCAGCAGCCCATCCAGGGAGAGGCCCCAGCATTTT.

This clonotype occurred many times. The chain uses TRBV27 and TRBJ1-5; 7 nucleotides line up with TRBD1. The trim removed 8 bases at V and 6 bases at J, leaving 10 bases unmatched. The CDR3 loop spans 14 amino acids. The germline V gene has CDR1 MNHEY and CDR2 SMNVEV (reference sequence). This CDR3 reads CASGDRAKSQPQHF. The CDR3 DNA follows: TGTGCCAGCGGAGACAGGGCAAAAAGTCAGCCCCAGCATTTT.

A note on this clonotype: Its ends do not fully match the called genes, so a read error is possible. This chain joins TRBV11-2 and TRBJ2-5; D is perhaps TRBD1 (6 bases). CDR1 and CDR2 from the germline V gene are SGHAT and FQNNGV. The CDR3 loop spans 14 amino acids. The CDR3, as DNA: TGTGACAGCAGCCGTAATCAGGGGAGCGGGACCCAGTACTTC. Translated: CDSSRNQGSGTQYF.